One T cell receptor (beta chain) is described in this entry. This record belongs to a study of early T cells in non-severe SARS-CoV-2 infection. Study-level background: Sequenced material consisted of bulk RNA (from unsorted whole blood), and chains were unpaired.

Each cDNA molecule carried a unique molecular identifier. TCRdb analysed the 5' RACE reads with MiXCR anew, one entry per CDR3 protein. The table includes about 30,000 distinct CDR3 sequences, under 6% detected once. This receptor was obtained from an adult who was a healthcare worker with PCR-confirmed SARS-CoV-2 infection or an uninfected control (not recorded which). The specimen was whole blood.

The CDR3 is CASSQGSSLGTDTQYF. CDR3 DNA sequence: TGCGCCAGCAGCCAAGGAAGCAGCTTGGGCACAGATACGCAGTATTTT. The gene calls are TRBV4-1 and TRBJ2-3, with D unclear. The CDR3 runs to 16 residues. The germline V gene has CDR1 MGHRA and CDR2 YSYEKL. V was clipped by 1 base and J by 1 base, with 12 bases between them.